This TCR beta chain was profiled in a study of T cell responses to AZD1222 COVID-19 vaccine. The CDR3 consists of 16 residues. Trimming cost V 0 bases and J 2 bases, with 15 bases left between them. Germline V gene sequence: CDR1 SGDLS, CDR2 YYNGEE. Whole-study results and caveats: Two AZD1222 doses significantly raised spike-specific TCR breadth and depth over controls. Donors were largely white British and mainly female; clonal diversity was possibly underestimated. Only 5 or 6 individuals given AZD1222 were seropositive at baseline.

A word on this clone: What it binds is unknown.

Clones were read by immunoSEQ multiplex PCR, and TCRdb kept only the in-frame ones, dropping some. The data show fewer than 200,000 clones, 80% to 90% seen once. The receptor comes from an adult in good health. The J gene is TRBJ2-7, the V gene TRBV9; tentative D call: TRBD2 (5 bases). The specimen comprised peripheral blood, sampled on day 0 of AZD1222 vaccination. CDR3 nucleotide sequence: TGTGCCAGCAGCGTAGGAATGGAAGCGGCCCCCTACGAGCAGTACTTC. This codes for CASSVGMEAAPYEQYF.